The clone carrying this T cell receptor (beta chain) was picked up one time. Antigen unknown. These data come from a study of regulatory dendritic cells for organ transplantation. Study findings and constraints: Regulatory dendritic cells appeared to expand memory CD8+ clones less than mature ones. Among resting subsets, memory CD8+ cells contained the most alloreactive clonotypes. Memory T cells were less diverse than naive, with memory CD8+ most oligoclonal. Considerable individual heterogeneity was seen in alloreactive memory CD8+ T cells.

TCRdb keeps only in-frame clones here, not all; method: immunoSEQ multiplex PCR. Of around 29,000 clones in the sample, roughly 84% were seen once. The V and J ends lost 4 bases and 0 bases, in that order; junction bases with no gene match: 5. The germline CDR1 and CDR2 sequences are SGDLS and YYNGEE. The CDR3 is 15 residues long. What was sequenced was naive CD8+ T cells from blood. Subset given: CD45RA+ naive T cells. This sequence originates from a human donor in good health. V and J are TRBV9 and TRBJ2-7, with 9 nucleotides matching TRBD1. The CDR3 loop is CASSQNRGLSYEQYF. In nucleotides, the CDR3 is TGTGCCAGCAGCCAAAACAGGGGGCTCTCCTACGAGCAGTACTTC.